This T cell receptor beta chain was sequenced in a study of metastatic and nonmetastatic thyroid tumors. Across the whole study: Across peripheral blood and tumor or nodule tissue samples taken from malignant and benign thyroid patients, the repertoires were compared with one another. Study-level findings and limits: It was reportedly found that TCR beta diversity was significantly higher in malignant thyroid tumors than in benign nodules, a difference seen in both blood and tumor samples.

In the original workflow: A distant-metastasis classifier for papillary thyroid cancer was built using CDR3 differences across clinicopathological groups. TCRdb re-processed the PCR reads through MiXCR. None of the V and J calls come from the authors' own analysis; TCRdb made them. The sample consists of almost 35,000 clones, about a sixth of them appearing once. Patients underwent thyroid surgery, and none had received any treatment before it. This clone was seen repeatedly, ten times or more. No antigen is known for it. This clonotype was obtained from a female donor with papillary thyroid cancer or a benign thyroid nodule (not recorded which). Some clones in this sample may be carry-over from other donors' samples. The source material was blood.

The CDR3 DNA reads TGCAGTGCTAGAAACAGCGAGACTGGCTACACCTTC. Protein product: CSARNSETGYTF. The chain is built from TRBV20-1 and TRBJ1-2; D gene ambiguous. The V gene's germline CDR1 is DFQATT and CDR2 SNEGSKA (reference sequence). The germline V and J ends were trimmed by 2 bases and 7 bases, with 11 bases remaining between them. The CDR3 length is 12 residues.